This T cell receptor (beta chain) was recorded in a study of shared clonotypes between healthy human individuals. Points from the study as a whole: As a rule, naive subsets had a larger estimated richness than memory subsets. Exclusively blood specimens were collected; tissue repertoires likely differ.

Turning to this clone: Its antigen is unknown.

Assay runs were performed at deep level. Repertoires were generated with immunoSEQ multiplex PCR, while TCRdb's copy carries only in-frame clones and drops some. The profile covers about 600,000 clones, with almost 97% appearing a single time and 0.045% to 0.07% taken by the ten largest. Among the donors, all were Caucasian adults who lived in Nashville, Tennessee. CDR1 MNHEY and CDR2 SMNVEV come from the germline V gene (reference sequence). V lost 5 bases, J lost 7 bases, and 17 bases lay in between. CDR3 length: 14 amino acids. The genes are TRBV27 and TRBJ1-1, with TRBD1 as a possible D gene (6 bases). The sequenced material came from naive CD4+ T cells sorted from blood. The subset is: CD45RA+ positively selected. The TCR sequence derives from a woman in her thirties in good health. The CDR3 nucleotides are TGTGCCAGCAGTACCAAAACAGGGCCTCGTGAAGCTTTCTTT. Its protein product is CASSTKTGPREAFF.